The T cell receptor beta chain under discussion was sequenced for a study of OX40 agonist ivuxolimab in advanced cancers. With respect to the entire study: Ivuxolimab, which targeted the costimulatory receptor OX40 (CD134), was an agonistic, fully human IgG2 monoclonal antibody. The point of sequencing TCRbeta in the periphery was to test whether ivuxolimab changed TCR sequence diversity and drove clonal T-cell expansion. Partial responses were achieved by three dose-escalation patients, of whom one had hepatocellular carcinoma and two had cutaneous melanoma. In the dose-escalation cohort, around four fifths of patients were male, and the mean age was approximately 60 years with a range of roughly 20 to 80. Of the roughly 51 patients in dose escalation, about 20 had hepatocellular carcinoma, approximately 15 had melanoma, 9 had renal cell carcinoma and 9 had head and neck cancer. The paper covers the monotherapy dose-escalation part of the phase I ivuxolimab trial, which included N ≈ 50 patients. Patients were allowed to have had prior anti-PD-1, anti-PD-L1 or anti-CTLA-4 therapy, and approximately 40% of the dose-escalation patients had been treated with checkpoint inhibitors. Intravenous ivuxolimab was administered to patients every 2 weeks at six dose levels: 0.01, 0.1, 0.3, 1.5, 3 and 10 mg/kg. Study-level results and caveats: At doses of 0.1 to 3.0 mg/kg, clonal expansion of both CD4+ and CD8+ blood T cells was observed from baseline to week 6. In partial responders in the 0.1-3.0 mg/kg groups, normalized peripheral clonal expansion was found to be among the lowest, especially among CD8+ T cells. Antigen specificity was not determined for the clonally expanded peripheral T cells. On average, CD8+ T cells showed more expanded clones than CD4+ T cells after ivuxolimab. Low levels of normalized T-cell clonal expansion were also seen in some patients who did not respond.

As to this clone: Its specific antigen is unknown. No much larger clonotype is one base removed from it; base qualities were not supplied.

V lost 4 bases and J lost 3 bases; the stretch between them is 10 bases long. Sequences SGHAT (CDR1) and FQNNGV (CDR2) are obtained from the germline V gene. The CDR3 sequence holds 13 residues, the cysteine and phenylalanine included. Of all the DNA, just the CDR3 is kept, 39 bases in frame from base 1. The trial excluded patients who had a history of autoimmune disease or were on systemic immunosuppression. In every dose cohort, peripheral blood was drawn for TCR sequencing at baseline, cycle 4 day 1, and cycle 7 day 1. Samples were obtained from an open-label, multicenter, first-in-human phase I dose-escalation trial of ivuxolimab. The trial enrolled adults with locally advanced or metastatic head and neck squamous cell, hepatocellular, melanoma or renal cell carcinoma. Before TCR sequencing, CD4+ T cells and CD8+ T cells from peripheral blood were sorted into separate populations. Genomic DNA was isolated from the sorted cells so that the TCRbeta CDR3 region could be sequenced. The immunoSEQ Assay was used to sequence the TCRbeta CDR3 regions. Entries here come from immuneACCESS through TCRdb and include only in-frame sequences with V and J called. Some clones fail to appear in such tables; in the studies checked, an unresolved V gene covers under half of the shortfall, and the cause of the remainder is unknown. The sample contains more than 95,000 clones, approximately 94% of them found a single time. The ten most abundant clones make up 0.18% of the sample.

The chain links TRBV11-2 with TRBJ2-7, and TRBD1 may be the D gene, going by 5 matching bases. This sequence originates from an adult with an advanced solid tumor such as melanoma, head and neck, liver or kidney cancer. Sequencing used CD4+ or CD8+ T cells sorted from blood, obtained in a trial of the OX40 agonist ivuxolimab. The CDR3 in this case is CASSSDMRYEQYF. The DNA reads TGTGCCAGCAGCTCGGACATGCGCTACGAGCAGTACTTC.